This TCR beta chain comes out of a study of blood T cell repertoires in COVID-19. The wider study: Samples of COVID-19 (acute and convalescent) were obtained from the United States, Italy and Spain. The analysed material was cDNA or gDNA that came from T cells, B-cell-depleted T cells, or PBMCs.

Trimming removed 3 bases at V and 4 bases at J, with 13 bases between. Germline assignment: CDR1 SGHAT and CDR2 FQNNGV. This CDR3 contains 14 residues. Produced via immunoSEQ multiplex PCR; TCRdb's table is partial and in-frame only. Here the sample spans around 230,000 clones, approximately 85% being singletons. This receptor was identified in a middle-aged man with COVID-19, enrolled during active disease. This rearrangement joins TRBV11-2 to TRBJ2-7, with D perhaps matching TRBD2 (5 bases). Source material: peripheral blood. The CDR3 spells CASSFFRGLYEQYF. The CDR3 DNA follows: TGTGCCAGCAGCTTTTTTCGGGGATTATACGAGCAGTACTTC. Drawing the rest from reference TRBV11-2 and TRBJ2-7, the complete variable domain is EAGVAQSPRYKIIEKRQSVAFWCNPISGHATLYWYQQILGQGPKLLIQFQNNGVVDDSQLPKDRFSAERLKGVDSTLKIQPAKLEDSAVYLCASSFFRGLYEQYFGPGTRLTVT.